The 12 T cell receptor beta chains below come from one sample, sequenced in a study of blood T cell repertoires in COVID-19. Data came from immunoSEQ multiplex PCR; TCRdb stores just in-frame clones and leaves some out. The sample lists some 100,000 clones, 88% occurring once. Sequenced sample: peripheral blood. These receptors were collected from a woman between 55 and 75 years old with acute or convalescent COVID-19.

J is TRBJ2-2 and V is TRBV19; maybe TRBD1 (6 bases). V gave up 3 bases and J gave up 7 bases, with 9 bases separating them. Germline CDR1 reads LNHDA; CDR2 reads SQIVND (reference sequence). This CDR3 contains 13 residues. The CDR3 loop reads CASSIRTVGELFF. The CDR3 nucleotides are TGTGCCAGTAGTATCCGGACAGTCGGGGAGCTGTTTTTT.

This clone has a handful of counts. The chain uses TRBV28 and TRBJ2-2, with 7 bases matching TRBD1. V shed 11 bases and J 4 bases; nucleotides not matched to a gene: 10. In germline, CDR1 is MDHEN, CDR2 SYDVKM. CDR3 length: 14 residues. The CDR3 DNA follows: TGTGCCGCTCGACAGGGCGGCATCACCGGGGAGCTGTTTTTT. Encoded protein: CAARQGGITGELFF. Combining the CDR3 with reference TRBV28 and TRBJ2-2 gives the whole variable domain DVKVTQSSRYLVKRTGEKVFLECVQDMDHENMFWYRQDPGLGLRLIYFSYDVKMKEKGDIPEGYSVSREKKERFSLILESASTNQTSMYLCAARQGGITGELFFGEGSRLTVL.

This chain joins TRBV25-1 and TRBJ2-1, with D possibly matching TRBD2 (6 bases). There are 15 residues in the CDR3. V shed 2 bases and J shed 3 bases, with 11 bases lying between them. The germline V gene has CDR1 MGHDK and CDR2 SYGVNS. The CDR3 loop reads CASSEGVGGYNEQFF. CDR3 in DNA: TGTGCCAGCAGTGAAGGGGTCGGGGGCTACAATGAGCAGTTCTTC.

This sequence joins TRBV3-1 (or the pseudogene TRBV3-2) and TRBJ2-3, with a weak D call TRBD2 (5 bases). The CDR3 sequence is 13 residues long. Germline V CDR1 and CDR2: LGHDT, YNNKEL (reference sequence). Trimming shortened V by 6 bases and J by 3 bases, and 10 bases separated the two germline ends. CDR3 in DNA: TGTGCCAGCAGACTAGGTCTGACAGATACGCAGTATTTT. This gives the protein CASRLGLTDTQYF.

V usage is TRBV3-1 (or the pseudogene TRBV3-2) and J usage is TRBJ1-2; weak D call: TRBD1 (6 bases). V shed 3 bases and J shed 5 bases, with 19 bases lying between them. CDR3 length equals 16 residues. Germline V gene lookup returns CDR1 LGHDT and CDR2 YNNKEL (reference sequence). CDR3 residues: CASSQTPRGQGYGYTF. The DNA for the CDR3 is TGTGCCAGCAGCCAGACCCCCAGGGGCCAAGGGTATGGCTACACCTTC.

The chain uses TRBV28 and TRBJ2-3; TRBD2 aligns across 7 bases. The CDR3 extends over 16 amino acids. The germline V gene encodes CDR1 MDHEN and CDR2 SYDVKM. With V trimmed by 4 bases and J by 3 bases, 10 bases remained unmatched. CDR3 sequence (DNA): TGTGCCAGCAGTTACCTCGGGGCGGGAGAGACAGATACGCAGTATTTT. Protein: CASSYLGAGETDTQYF.

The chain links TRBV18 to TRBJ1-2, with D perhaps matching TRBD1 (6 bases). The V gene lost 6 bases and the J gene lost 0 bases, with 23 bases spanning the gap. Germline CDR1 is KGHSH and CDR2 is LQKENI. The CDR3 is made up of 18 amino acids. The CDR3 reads CASSPLGLTGPANYGYTF. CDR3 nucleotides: TGTGCCAGCTCGCCCCTTGGTTTGACAGGACCAGCTAACTATGGCTACACCTTC.

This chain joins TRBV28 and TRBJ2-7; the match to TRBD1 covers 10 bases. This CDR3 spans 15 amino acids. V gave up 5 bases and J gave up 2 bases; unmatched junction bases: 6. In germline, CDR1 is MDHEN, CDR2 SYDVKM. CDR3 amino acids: CASSGRTGGTYEQYF. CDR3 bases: TGTGCCAGCAGTGGCAGGACAGGGGGAACCTACGAGCAGTACTTC.

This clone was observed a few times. The CDR3 is CSAQSVDWVFF. The CDR3 nucleotides read TGCAGTGCTCAGAGCGTGGACTGGGTGTTTTTT. This sequence joins TRBV20-1 and TRBJ1-4; D is ambiguous. The CDR3 is 11 residues long. Germline V gene lookup returns CDR1 DFQATT and CDR2 SNEGSKA (reference sequence). V lost 5 bases to trimming and J lost 15 bases, with 16 bases between them.

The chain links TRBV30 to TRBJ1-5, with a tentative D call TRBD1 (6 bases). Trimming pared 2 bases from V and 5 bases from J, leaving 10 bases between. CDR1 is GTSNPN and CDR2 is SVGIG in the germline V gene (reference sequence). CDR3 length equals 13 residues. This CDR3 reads CAWSTQGDQPQHF. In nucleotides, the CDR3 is TGTGCCTGGAGTACACAGGGAGATCAGCCCCAGCATTTT. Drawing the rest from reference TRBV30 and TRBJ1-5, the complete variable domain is SQTIHQWPATLVQPVGSPLSLECTVEGTSNPNLYWYRQAAGRGLQLLFYSVGIGQISSEVPQNLSASRPQDRQFILSSKKLLLSDSGFYLCAWSTQGDQPQHFGDGTRLSIL.

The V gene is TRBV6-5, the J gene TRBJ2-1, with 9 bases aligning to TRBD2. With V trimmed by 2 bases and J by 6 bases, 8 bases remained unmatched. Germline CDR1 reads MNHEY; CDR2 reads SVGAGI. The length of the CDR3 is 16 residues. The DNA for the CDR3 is TGTGCCAGCAGTTACAGGCGGCGGGAGGGCGTCAATGAGCAGTTCTTC. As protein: CASSYRRREGVNEQFF.

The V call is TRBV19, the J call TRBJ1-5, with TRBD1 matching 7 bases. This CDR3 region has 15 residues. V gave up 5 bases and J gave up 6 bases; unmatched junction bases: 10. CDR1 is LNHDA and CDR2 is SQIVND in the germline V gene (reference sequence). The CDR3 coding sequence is TGTGCCAGTAGTCTTTTAGGGGGGACAGCTCAGCCCCAGCATTTT. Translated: CASSLLGGTAQPQHF.